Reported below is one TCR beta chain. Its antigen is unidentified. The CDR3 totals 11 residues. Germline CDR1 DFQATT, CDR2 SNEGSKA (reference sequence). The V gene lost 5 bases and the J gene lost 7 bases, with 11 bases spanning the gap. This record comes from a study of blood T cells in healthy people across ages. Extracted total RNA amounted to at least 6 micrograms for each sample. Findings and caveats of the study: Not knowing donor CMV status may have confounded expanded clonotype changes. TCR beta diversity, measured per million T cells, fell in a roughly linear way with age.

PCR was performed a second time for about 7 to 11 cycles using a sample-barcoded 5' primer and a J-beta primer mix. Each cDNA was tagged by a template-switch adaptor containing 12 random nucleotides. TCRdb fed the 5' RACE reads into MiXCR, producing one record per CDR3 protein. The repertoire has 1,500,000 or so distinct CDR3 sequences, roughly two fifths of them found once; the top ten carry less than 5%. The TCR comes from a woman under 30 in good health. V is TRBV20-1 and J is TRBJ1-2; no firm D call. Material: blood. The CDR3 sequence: CSAPFTSGYTF. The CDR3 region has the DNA TGCAGTGCTCCGTTTACTAGTGGCTACACCTTC.